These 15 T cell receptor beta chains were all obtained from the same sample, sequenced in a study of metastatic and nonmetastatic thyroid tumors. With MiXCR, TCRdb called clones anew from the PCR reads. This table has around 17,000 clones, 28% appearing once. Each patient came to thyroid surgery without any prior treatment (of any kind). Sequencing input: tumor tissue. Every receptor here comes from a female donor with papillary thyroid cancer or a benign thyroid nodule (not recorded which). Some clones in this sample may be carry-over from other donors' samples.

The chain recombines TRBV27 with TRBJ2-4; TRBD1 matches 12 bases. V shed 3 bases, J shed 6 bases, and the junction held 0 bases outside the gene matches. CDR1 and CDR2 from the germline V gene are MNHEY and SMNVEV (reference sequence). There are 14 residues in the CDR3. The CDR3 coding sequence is TGTGCCAGCAGTTTGGGACAGGGGGCAAACATTCAGTACTTC. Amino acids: CASSLGQGANIQYF.

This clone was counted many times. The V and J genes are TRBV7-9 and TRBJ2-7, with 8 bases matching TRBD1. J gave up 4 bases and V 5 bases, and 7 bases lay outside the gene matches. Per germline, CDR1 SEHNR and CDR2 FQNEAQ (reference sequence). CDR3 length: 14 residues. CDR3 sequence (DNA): TGTGCCAGCAGCAAATCAGGGGGCGCTTACGAGCAGTACTTC. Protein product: CASSKSGGAYEQYF.

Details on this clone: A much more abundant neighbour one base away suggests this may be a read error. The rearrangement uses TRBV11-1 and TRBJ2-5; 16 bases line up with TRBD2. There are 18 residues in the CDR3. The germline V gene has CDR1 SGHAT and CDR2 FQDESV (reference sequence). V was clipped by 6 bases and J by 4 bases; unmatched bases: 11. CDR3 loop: CASRRGTSGRARGETQYF. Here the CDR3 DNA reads TGTGCCAGCAGACGCGGGACTAGCGGGAGGGCAAGGGGAGAGACCCAGTACTTC.

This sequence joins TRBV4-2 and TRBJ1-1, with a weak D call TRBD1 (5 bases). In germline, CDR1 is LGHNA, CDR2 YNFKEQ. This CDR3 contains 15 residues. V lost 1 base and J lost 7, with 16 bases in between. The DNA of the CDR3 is TGTGCCAGCAGCCAAGTGTGGGAAGGGGATAATGAAGCTTTCTTT. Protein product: CASSQVWEGDNEAFF.

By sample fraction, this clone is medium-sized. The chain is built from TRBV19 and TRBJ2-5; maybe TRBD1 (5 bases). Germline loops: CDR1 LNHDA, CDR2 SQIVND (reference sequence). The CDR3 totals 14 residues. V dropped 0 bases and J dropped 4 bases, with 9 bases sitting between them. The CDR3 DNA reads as TGTGCCAGTAGTATAGAAGGGGCCGGAGAGACCCAGTACTTC. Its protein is CASSIEGAGETQYF.

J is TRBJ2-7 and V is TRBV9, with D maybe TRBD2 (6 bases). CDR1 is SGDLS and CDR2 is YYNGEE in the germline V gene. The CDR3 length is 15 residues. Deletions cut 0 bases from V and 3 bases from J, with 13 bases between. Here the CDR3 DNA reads TGTGCCAGCAGCGTAGATGGAGGGACGAACTACGAGCAGTACTTC. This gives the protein CASSVDGGTNYEQYF. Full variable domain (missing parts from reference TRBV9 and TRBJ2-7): DSGVTQTPKHLITATGQRVTLRCSPRSGDLSVYWYQQSLDQGLQFLIQYYNGEERAKGNILERFSAQQFPDLHSELNLSSLELGDSALYFCASSVDGGTNYEQYFGPGTRLTVT.

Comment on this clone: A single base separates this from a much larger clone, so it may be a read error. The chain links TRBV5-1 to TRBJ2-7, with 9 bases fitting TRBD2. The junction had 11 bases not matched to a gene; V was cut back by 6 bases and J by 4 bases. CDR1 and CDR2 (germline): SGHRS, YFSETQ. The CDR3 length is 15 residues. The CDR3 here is CASIPRAGGIYEQYF. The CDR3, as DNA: TGCGCCAGCATCCCCCGAGCGGGGGGAATTTACGAGCAGTACTTC.

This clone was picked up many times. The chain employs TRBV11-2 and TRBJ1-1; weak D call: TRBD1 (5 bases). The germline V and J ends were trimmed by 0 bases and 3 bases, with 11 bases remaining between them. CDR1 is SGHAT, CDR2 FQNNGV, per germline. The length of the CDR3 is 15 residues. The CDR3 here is CASSLDAGVYTEAFF. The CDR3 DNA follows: TGTGCCAGCAGCTTAGACGCGGGGGTATACACTGAAGCTTTCTTT. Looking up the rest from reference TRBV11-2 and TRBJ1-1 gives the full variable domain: EAGVAQSPRYKIIEKRQSVAFWCNPISGHATLYWYQQILGQGPKLLIQFQNNGVVDDSQLPKDRFSAERLKGVDSTLKIQPAKLEDSAVYLCASSLDAGVYTEAFFGQGTRLTVV.

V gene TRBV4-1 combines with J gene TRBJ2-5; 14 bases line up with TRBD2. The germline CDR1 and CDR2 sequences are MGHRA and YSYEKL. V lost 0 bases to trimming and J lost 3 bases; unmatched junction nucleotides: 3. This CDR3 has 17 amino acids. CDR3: CASSQEGLAGEKETQYF. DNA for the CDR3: TGCGCCAGCAGCCAAGAGGGACTAGCGGGAGAGAAAGAGACCCAGTACTTC.

The CDR3 sequence is CASSLLSNTGELFF. The CDR3 DNA reads as TGTGCCAGCAGCTTGCTTTCGAACACCGGGGAGCTGTTTTTT. This chain joins TRBV7-2 and TRBJ2-2; D gene unclear. V shed 3 bases and J shed 0 bases, with 5 bases lying between them. CDR3 length: 14 residues. CDR1 is SGHTA and CDR2 is FQGNSA in the germline V gene.

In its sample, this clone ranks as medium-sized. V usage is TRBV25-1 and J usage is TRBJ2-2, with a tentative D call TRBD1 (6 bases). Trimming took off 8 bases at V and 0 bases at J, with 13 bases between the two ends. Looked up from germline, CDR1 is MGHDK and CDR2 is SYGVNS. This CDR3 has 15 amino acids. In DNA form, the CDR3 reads TGTGCCAGCCGAACAGGGCGATCGAACACCGGGGAGCTGTTTTTT. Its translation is CASRTGRSNTGELFF.

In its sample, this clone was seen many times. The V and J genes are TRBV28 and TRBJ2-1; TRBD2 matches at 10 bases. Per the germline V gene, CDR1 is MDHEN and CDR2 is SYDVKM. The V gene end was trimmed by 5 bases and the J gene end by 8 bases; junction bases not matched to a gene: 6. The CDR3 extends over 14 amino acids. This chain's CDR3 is CASSQAGGPYEQFF. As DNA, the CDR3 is TGTGCCAGCAGTCAAGCGGGAGGGCCTTATGAGCAGTTCTTC.

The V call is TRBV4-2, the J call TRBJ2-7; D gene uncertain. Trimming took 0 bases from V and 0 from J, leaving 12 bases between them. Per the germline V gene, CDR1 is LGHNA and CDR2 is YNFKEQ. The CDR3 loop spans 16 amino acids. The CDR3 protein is CASSQDFRPSSYEQYF. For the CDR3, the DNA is TGTGCCAGCAGCCAAGATTTTCGGCCTAGCTCCTACGAGCAGTACTTC.

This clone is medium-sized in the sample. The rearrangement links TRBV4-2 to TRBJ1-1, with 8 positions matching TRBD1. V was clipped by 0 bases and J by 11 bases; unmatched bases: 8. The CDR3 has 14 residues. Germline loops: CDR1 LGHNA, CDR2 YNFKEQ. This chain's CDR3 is CASSQDMGQAAAFF. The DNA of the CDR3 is TGTGCCAGCAGCCAAGATATGGGACAGGCAGCGGCTTTCTTT.

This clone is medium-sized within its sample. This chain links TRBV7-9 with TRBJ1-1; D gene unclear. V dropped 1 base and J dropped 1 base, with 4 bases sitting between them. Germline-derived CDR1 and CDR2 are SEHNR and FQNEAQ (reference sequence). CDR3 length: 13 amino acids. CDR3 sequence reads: CASSLVANTEAFF. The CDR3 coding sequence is TGTGCCAGCAGCTTAGTAGCGAACACTGAAGCTTTCTTT.